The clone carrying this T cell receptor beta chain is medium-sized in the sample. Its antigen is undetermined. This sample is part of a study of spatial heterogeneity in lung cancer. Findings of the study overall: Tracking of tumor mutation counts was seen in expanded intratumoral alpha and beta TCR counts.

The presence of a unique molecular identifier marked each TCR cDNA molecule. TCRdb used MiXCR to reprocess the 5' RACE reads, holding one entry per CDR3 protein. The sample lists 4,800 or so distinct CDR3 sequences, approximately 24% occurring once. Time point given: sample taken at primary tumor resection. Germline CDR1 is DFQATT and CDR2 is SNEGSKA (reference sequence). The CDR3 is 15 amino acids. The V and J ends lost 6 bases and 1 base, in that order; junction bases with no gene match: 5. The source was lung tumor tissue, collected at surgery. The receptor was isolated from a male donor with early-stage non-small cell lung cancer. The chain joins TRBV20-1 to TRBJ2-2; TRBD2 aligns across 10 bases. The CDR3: CSATPSGGNTGELFF. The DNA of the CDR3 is TGCAGTGCAACTCCTAGCGGGGGGAACACCGGGGAGCTGTTTTTT.